The subject of this entry is one TCR beta chain. Its target is not known. These data come from a study of type 1 regulatory T cells. Looking at the study overall: T-allo10 is an in vitro-generated, Tr1-enriched CD4 T cell product specific for alloantigen.

The length of the CDR3 is 15 residues. CDR1 is SGHRS, CDR2 YFSETQ, per germline. With 4 bases clipped from V and 5 bases from J, the junction kept 9 bases outside the gene matches. From the reads, TCRdb called clonotypes with MiXCR, one entry per CDR3 protein. The table has tens of thousands of distinct CDR3 sequences, more than 9% seen once. Notes on the study in general: Type 1 regulatory T cells had a more restricted TCR repertoire than non-type 1 regulatory T cells.

Sequencing was performed on cultured non-Tr1 T cells, either the whole culture or a sorted T cell fraction (not recorded which). The receptor was derived from a human donor in good health. The chain couples TRBV5-1 to TRBJ2-5, with TRBD2 matching 9 bases. The CDR3 coding sequence is TGCGCCAGCAGCCTGAGTACCGCGGGAGGGGAGACCCAGTACTTC. Amino acid sequence: CASSLSTAGGETQYF.